A selection of T cell receptor beta chains follows, all from one sample in a study of blood T cell repertoires in COVID-19. The protocol was immunoSEQ multiplex PCR, while the TCRdb copy is restricted to in-frame clones and leaves out a portion. Of tens of thousands of clones listed, about 75% are singletons. Sequenced material: peripheral blood. These receptors all stem from a man of 80 years or more with active or convalescent COVID-19. Both conserved end residues are part of each CDR3. The D gene is left open where the match is weak. Some rows mark clone size as missing; the rest say once, few, many or name a class of expanded clone.

cdr3_length j_call v_call clone_size d_call cdr3_aa cdr3_nt
13 TRBJ2-3 TRBV28 NA NA CASSRDNYREQYF TGTGCCAGCAGTCGGGACAACTACCGGGAGCAGTATTTT
14 TRBJ1-5 TRBV2 few TRBD1 CASSDLQGNQPQHF TGTGCCAGCAGTGATCTACAGGGGAATCAGCCCCAGCATTTT
14 TRBJ1-2 TRBV5-1 once TRBD1 CASDTGDVVKGYTF TGCGCCAGCGATACAGGGGATGTAGTGAAGGGCTACACCTTC
13 TRBJ2-7 TRBV7-2 few NA CASSKRESYEQYF TGTGCCAGCAGTAAACGGGAATCCTACGAGCAGTACTTC
14 TRBJ2-1 TRBV11-2 NA NA CASSTRDSRSEQFF TGTGCCAGCAGCACCCGGGACTCCAGGAGTGAGCAGTTCTTC
12 TRBJ2-7 TRBV7-8 NA NA CASSWTTYEQYF TGTGCCAGCAGCTGGACAACCTACGAGCAGTACTTC
16 TRBJ1-6 TRBV6-5 few NA CASSYGHLEDNSPLHF TGTGCCAGCAGTTATGGGCATCTCGAAGATAATTCACCCCTCCACTTT
13 TRBJ1-2 TRBV6-5 few TRBD1 CASSPTGVYGYTF TGTGCCAGCAGTCCGACAGGGGTCTATGGCTACACCTTC
15 TRBJ1-6 TRBV7-2 NA NA CASSLAQGYNSPLHF TGTGCCAGCAGCTTAGCACAGGGCTATAATTCACCCCTCCACTTT
14 TRBJ2-5 TRBV6-1 NA NA CASSEGLARETQYF TGTGCCAGCAGTGAAGGTCTAGCGCGCGAGACCCAGTACTTC
16 TRBJ2-2 TRBV1 NA NA CTSSQAAGANTGELFF TGCACCAGCAGCCAGGCAGCGGGAGCGAACACCGGGGAGCTGTTTTTT
16 TRBJ2-1 TRBV27 NA TRBD1 CASRNYRDRNYNEQFF TGTGCCAGCAGAAACTACCGGGACAGAAATTACAATGAGCAGTTCTTC
17 TRBJ2-6 TRBV5-8 NA NA CASSLQGIYSGANVLTF TGTGCCAGCAGCCTCCAGGGTATCTACTCTGGGGCCAACGTCCTGACTTTC
16 TRBJ1-1 TRBV4-3 NA NA CASSQDTEGLSTEAFF TGCGCCAGCAGCCAAGATACGGAGGGTTTGAGCACTGAAGCTTTCTTT
15 TRBJ2-1 TRBV4-1 NA TRBD2 CASSSSGISYNEQFF TGCGCCAGCAGCTCCAGCGGGATTTCCTACAATGAGCAGTTCTTC
14 TRBJ2-5 TRBV11-1 NA TRBD2 CASSDPGLRETQYF TGTGCCAGCAGCGATCCGGGACTAAGGGAGACCCAGTACTTC
17 TRBJ2-3 TRBV15 NA TRBD2 CATSRGRLAGFTDTQYF TGTGCCACCAGCAGAGGTAGACTAGCGGGGTTCACAGATACGCAGTATTTT
14 TRBJ2-7 TRBV6-2/TRBV6-3 NA TRBD1 CASSLGTGWYEQYF TGTGCCAGCAGTTTGGGGACAGGGTGGTACGAGCAGTACTTC
13 TRBJ2-7 TRBV15 NA TRBD1 CATSSDRGYEQYF TGTGCCACCAGTTCGGACAGGGGGTACGAGCAGTACTTC
13 TRBJ1-2 TRBV19 NA NA CASAFLTGPGYTF TGTGCCAGTGCCTTTTTGACAGGACCGGGCTACACCTTC
15 TRBJ1-3 TRBV7-9 once NA CASSLATGLGNTIYF TGTGCCAGCAGCTTAGCAACAGGTCTTGGAAACACCATATATTTT
14 TRBJ2-1 TRBV27 medium-sized NA CASSKGGRNNEQFF TGTGCCAGCAGTAAAGGCGGGCGGAACAATGAGCAGTTCTTC
20 TRBJ2-7 TRBV3-1/TRBV3-2 NA TRBD2 CASSYPSSGGASLKSYEQYF TGTGCCAGCAGCTATCCTTCTAGCGGGGGGGCCTCCCTTAAGTCCTACGAGCAGTACTTC
15 TRBJ1-5 TRBV6-1 NA NA CASSEDRVSNQPQHF TGTGCCAGCAGTGAAGACAGGGTTAGCAATCAGCCCCAGCATTTT
15 TRBJ2-7 TRBV3-1/TRBV3-2 NA NA CASSRLPGSASEQYF TGTGCCAGCAGCCGCCTGCCGGGATCAGCGTCCGAGCAGTACTTC
18 TRBJ2-3 TRBV7-8 NA TRBD2 CASSLSGTGTSGSVTQYF TGTGCCAGCAGCTTATCTGGTACCGGGACTAGCGGGAGTGTTACGCAGTATTTT
15 TRBJ2-5 TRBV11-2 NA TRBD2 CASSFAAGPQETQYF TGTGCCAGCAGCTTTGCAGCGGGGCCCCAAGAGACCCAGTACTTC
15 TRBJ2-1 TRBV4-3 NA TRBD2 CASSQEGLAGNEQFF TGCGCCAGCAGCCAAGAGGGACTAGCGGGAAATGAGCAGTTCTTC
13 TRBJ1-6 TRBV19 NA TRBD1 CASNRQGSAPLHF TGTGCCAGTAACCGACAGGGGAGCGCACCCCTCCACTTT
14 TRBJ1-2 TRBV5-1 NA TRBD1 CASSLQGVVYGYTF TGCGCCAGCAGCTTACAGGGGGTTGTCTATGGCTACACCTTC
13 TRBJ2-5 TRBV4-3 few NA CASSQDFQETQYF TGCGCCAGCAGCCAAGACTTTCAAGAGACCCAGTACTTC
16 TRBJ1-4 TRBV7-9 NA NA CASSPPQDSTNEKLFF TGTGCCAGCAGCCCCCCACAGGATTCAACTAATGAAAAACTGTTTTTT
13 TRBJ1-1 TRBV7-9 NA TRBD1 CASSSDRATEAFF TGTGCCAGCAGCTCGGACAGGGCCACTGAAGCTTTCTTT
19 TRBJ2-5 TRBV4-3 NA TRBD1 CASSHPDRALGGGQETQYF TGCGCCAGCAGCCATCCGGACAGGGCCCTAGGAGGGGGTCAAGAGACCCAGTACTTC
16 TRBJ2-3 TRBV28 NA NA CASSSNWLGGTDTQYF TGTGCCAGCAGCTCGAACTGGCTAGGGGGCACAGATACGCAGTATTTT
13 TRBJ2-7 TRBV9 few NA CASSSRTVGEQYF TGTGCCAGCAGCTCTCGGACTGTGGGGGAGCAGTACTTC
15 TRBJ2-5 TRBV2 few TRBD1 CASSLRDRYQETQYF TGTGCCAGCAGCCTCCGGGACAGGTACCAAGAGACCCAGTACTTC